This T cell receptor beta chain was sequenced in a study of CD8 T cells in Susac syndrome. High-throughput TCR beta sequencing covered peripheral CD8+ and CD4+ T cells. Random hexamers primed reverse transcription of about 0.5 to 1 ug RNA. TCR beta CDR3 was amplified by immunoSEQ covering 54 Vbeta and 13 Jbeta. TCRdb independently ran MiXCR on the immunoSEQ multiplex PCR reads; one entry per CDR3 protein. The table includes approximately 150,000 distinct CDR3 sequences, approximately 90% detected once. On this clonotype itself: The antigen remains undetermined.

Study findings and constraints: That the number of individuals in its TCR sequencing and HLA analysis was relatively small was acknowledged by the study.

Germline CDR1 is SGHTA and CDR2 is FQGNSA. The CDR3 is 15 residues long. Between the trimmed V and J ends, which lost 4 bases and 0 bases, there was a span of 10 bases. This sequence originates from a human donor in good health. The chain links TRBV7-2 to TRBJ1-3; no reliable D call. Specimen: CD4+ T cells from PBMCs. The CDR3 reads CASSSLGLSGNTIYF. The CDR3 nucleotides are TGTGCCAGCAGCTCCCTGGGCCTCTCTGGAAACACCATATATTTT.